Following are 14 T cell receptor beta chains from one sample sequenced in a study of cytotoxic CD8 clonotypes in ibrutinib-treated CLL. TCRdb's table, derived via immunoSEQ multiplex PCR, lists solely in-frame clones and lacks some. The data hold some 8,900 clones, with over 60% observed a single time. Sequenced material: PBMCs, taken before ibrutinib treatment. All receptors come from a human donor with chronic lymphocytic leukemia.

This chain joins TRBV4-2 and TRBJ2-1; 11 positions match TRBD2. This CDR3 is built from 15 residues. Germline V CDR1 and CDR2: LGHNA, YNFKEQ. V gave up 4 bases and J gave up 8 bases; unmatched junction bases: 7. CDR3 amino acids: CASSLNSGRVDEQFF. The CDR3 coding sequence is TGTGCCAGCAGCCTTAATAGCGGGAGGGTGGATGAGCAGTTCTTC.

The chain joins TRBV6-6 to TRBJ1-1; no clear D gene. CDR3 size: 12 residues. Germline V CDR1 and CDR2: MNHNY, SVGAGI (reference sequence). Trimming removed 5 bases at V and 5 bases at J, with 9 bases between. DNA for the CDR3: TGTGCCAGCAGTCTTCCCACGACTGAAGCTTTCTTT. Protein product: CASSLPTTEAFF.

The chain has TRBV2 and TRBJ2-7; D might be TRBD2 (6 bases). The germline CDR1 and CDR2 sequences are SNHLY and FYNNEI. This CDR3 contains 16 residues. V was trimmed by 6 bases and J by 2 bases, leaving 20 bases between them. The CDR3 DNA follows: TGTGCCAGCAGGCTACTAGCCGGGAGCGGCCCCTACGAGCAGTACTTC. Protein product: CASRLLAGSGPYEQYF. Using reference TRBV2 and TRBJ2-7 for the parts outside the CDR3, the full variable domain is EPEVTQTPSHQVTQMGQEVILRCVPISNHLYFYWYRQILGQKVEFLVSFYNNEISEKSEIFDDQFSVERPDGSNFTLKIRSTKLEDSAMYFCASRLLAGSGPYEQYFGPGTRLTVT.

This clone was counted only a few times. This rearrangement joins TRBV6-1 to TRBJ1-3; TRBD1 might be the D (6 bases). The CDR3 sequence is 13 residues long. Germline CDR1 reads MNHNS; CDR2 reads SASEGT. V was cut by 3 bases and J by 3 bases, with 6 bases left in between. The DNA for the CDR3 is TGTGCCAGCAGTGACAGGGGTGGAAACACCATATATTTT. Amino acid sequence: CASSDRGGNTIYF.

This chain uses TRBV7-9 with TRBJ2-7; D unclear. This CDR3 is 12 amino acids long. Trimming stripped 3 bases from V and 9 bases from J, with 12 bases between. The V gene's germline CDR1 is SEHNR and CDR2 FQNEAQ (reference sequence). Here the CDR3 reads CASSLDLPAQYF. In nucleotides, the CDR3 is TGTGCCAGCAGCTTGGACCTGCCGGCGCAGTACTTC. The full variable domain, completed using reference TRBV7-9 and TRBJ2-7, is DTGVSQNPRHKITKRGQNVTFRCDPISEHNRLYWYRQTLGQGPEFLTYFQNEAQLEKSRLLSDRFSAERPKGSFSTLEIQRTEQGDSAMYLCASSLDLPAQYFGPGTRLTVT.

V is TRBV15 and J is TRBJ1-5; D perhaps matches TRBD1 (6 bases). The germline V gene encodes CDR1 LNHNV and CDR2 YYDKDF (reference sequence). Deletions cut 3 bases from V and 6 bases from J, with 18 bases between. The CDR3 consists of 16 residues. In DNA, the CDR3 is TGTGCCACCAGCAGCACAGGGCCAGCGGAGGGTCAGCCCCAGCATTTT. It specifies CATSSTGPAEGQPQHF.

This clone is classed as large. The rearrangement joins TRBV27 to TRBJ2-2, with TRBD1 matching 10 bases. Germline CDR1 reads MNHEY; CDR2 reads SMNVEV (reference sequence). The CDR3 sequence is 15 residues long. With V trimmed by 5 bases and J by 5 bases, 5 bases remained unmatched. CDR3 residues: CASSLGDRGTGELFF. CDR3 DNA: TGTGCCAGCAGTCTGGGGGACAGGGGTACCGGGGAGCTGTTTTTT.

This chain links TRBV6-4 with TRBJ2-3, with TRBD2 as a possible D gene (6 bases). Trimming took off 4 bases at V and 0 bases at J, with 8 bases between the two ends. The CDR3 sequence is 14 residues long. Germline V CDR1 and CDR2: MRHNA, SNTAGT. For the CDR3, the DNA is TGTGCCAGCAGTGCAAGCGGGAGCACAGATACGCAGTATTTT. Translation: CASSASGSTDTQYF.

The chain is built from TRBV28 and TRBJ1-4; D is possibly TRBD1 (5 bases). Trimming stripped 7 bases from V and 7 bases from J, with 10 bases between. CDR3 length: 12 amino acids. CDR1 and CDR2 from the germline V gene are MDHEN and SYDVKM. The CDR3 sequence: CASNTGGEKLFF. Written as DNA, the CDR3 is TGTGCCAGCAACACCGGGGGTGAAAAACTGTTTTTT.

This clone was seen only a few times. J is TRBJ2-3 and V is TRBV18, with unresolved D. V was shortened by 0 bases and J by 6 bases, with 13 bases between the two germline ends. This CDR3 is built from 15 residues. Germline loops: CDR1 KGHSH, CDR2 LQKENI. DNA for the CDR3: TGTGCCAGCTCACCACCGTCGGACCAGACGGATACGCAGTATTTT. Residues: CASSPPSDQTDTQYF.

This sequence joins TRBV11-2 and TRBJ1-1; tentatively, D is TRBD1 (6 bases). Deletions cut 5 bases from V and 4 bases from J, with 14 bases between. The germline V gene encodes CDR1 SGHAT and CDR2 FQNNGV. The CDR3 runs to 14 residues. In DNA form, the CDR3 reads TGTGCCAGCAGCCAACCGGGACACACCACTGAAGCTTTCTTT. Its protein is CASSQPGHTTEAFF.

The rearrangement joins TRBV18 to TRBJ1-1, with a weak D call TRBD1 (5 bases). The CDR3 runs 17 residues. Germline V gene lookup returns CDR1 KGHSH and CDR2 LQKENI. Trimming stripped 8 bases from V and 3 bases from J, with 25 bases between. DNA for the CDR3: TGTGCCAGCACAAACGTAGAGCTAGGGTCGGGGCACACTGAAGCTTTCTTT. Translated, it gives CASTNVELGSGHTEAFF.

This clone has just one count. The J gene is TRBJ2-4, the V gene TRBV9, with 8 nucleotides matching TRBD1. The ends lost 0 bases at V and 1 base at J; junction bases unmatched: 12. There are 19 residues in the CDR3. CDR1 is SGDLS, CDR2 YYNGEE, per germline. The CDR3 sequence: CASSVEAGGQGKAKNIQYF. Written as DNA, the CDR3 is TGTGCCAGCAGCGTAGAGGCAGGGGGCCAGGGTAAGGCCAAAAACATTCAGTACTTC.

This chain joins TRBV7-3 and TRBJ2-1, with 9 bases identical to TRBD2. Germline V lookup: CDR1 SGHTA, CDR2 FQGTGA. The CDR3 has 15 residues. Trimming removed 4 bases from V and 10 bases from J; junction bases left unmatched: 11. For the CDR3, the DNA is TGTGCCAGCAGCTCGACTAGCGGAGCAGATAAGGAGCAGTTCTTC. Its translation: CASSSTSGADKEQFF.